The sequence of this TCR beta chain was determined in a study of blood T cell repertoires in COVID-19. At the level of the study: Specimens from acute and convalescent COVID-19 originated in the United States, Italy and Spain.

Produced via immunoSEQ multiplex PCR; TCRdb's table is partial and in-frame only. The sample lists 130,000 to 150,000 clones, 87% seen once, with roughly 37% in the top ten. The CDR3 covers 14 residues. V lost 7 bases and J lost 6, with 15 bases in between. The germline V gene encodes CDR1 MNHEY and CDR2 SVGAGI. What was sequenced was peripheral blood. The clonotype comes from a man in his fifties who had recovered from COVID-19. This chain links TRBV6-5 with TRBJ1-4, with D uncertain. Written as DNA, the CDR3 is TGTGCCAGCACCCGGGCCTTGGGAGATGAAAAACTGTTTTTT. Translation: CASTRALGDEKLFF.